These T cell receptor beta chains were read from a single sample in a study of post-analysis software for immune sequencing data. Each CDR3 protein is one row after TCRdb ran MiXCR on the PCR reads. The data hold about 770,000 distinct CDR3 sequences, with 35% to 55% observed a single time. The sample comprised blood. These receptors were collected from a girl aged 10 to 17 with multiple sclerosis. CDR3s include the opening cysteine and the closing phenylalanine or tryptophan. The order of the fields is D gene, CDR3 length, J gene, clone size, V gene, CDR3 DNA, CDR3 protein. D genes are given only for firm matches. The listing skips clone size in some rows; elsewhere it reads once, few, many or a size class.

D gene: NA
CDR3 length: 13
J gene: TRBJ2-1
clone size: few
V gene: TRBV9
CDR3 DNA: TGTGCCAGCTTGTTTAGGGGTTGGAATGAGCAGTTCTTC
CDR3 protein: CASLFRGWNEQFF

D gene: NA
CDR3 length: 12
J gene: TRBJ1-2
clone size: NA
V gene: TRBV28
CDR3 DNA: TGTGCCAGCAGTTTCTCGCACCATGGCTACACCTTC
CDR3 protein: CASSFSHHGYTF

D gene: TRBD2
CDR3 length: 14
J gene: TRBJ2-1
clone size: few
V gene: TRBV14
CDR3 DNA: TGTGCCAGCAGCCGAAGCATAGCGGGAGGCCAGCAGTTCTTC
CDR3 protein: CASSRSIAGGQQFF

D gene: TRBD1
CDR3 length: 15
J gene: TRBJ1-1
clone size: NA
V gene: TRBV11-2
CDR3 DNA: TGTGCCAGCGTACTCAGACAGGGAAGAGACACTGAAGCTTTCTTT
CDR3 protein: CASVLRQGRDTEAFF

D gene: TRBD1
CDR3 length: 15
J gene: TRBJ2-7
clone size: NA
V gene: TRBV27
CDR3 DNA: TGTGCCAGCAGTTCGGACAGGGAAAACTCCTACGAGCAGTACTTC
CDR3 protein: CASSSDRENSYEQYF

D gene: TRBD2
CDR3 length: 15
J gene: TRBJ2-7
clone size: few
V gene: TRBV7-9
CDR3 DNA: TGTGCCAGCAGCCCTACTAGCGGAGCCCTGGGCGAGCAGTACTTC
CDR3 protein: CASSPTSGALGEQYF

D gene: NA
CDR3 length: 13
J gene: TRBJ1-2
clone size: NA
V gene: TRBV29-1
CDR3 DNA: TGCAGCGTTACGGGGAACAGTAACTATGACTACACCTTC
CDR3 protein: CSVTGNSNYDYTF

D gene: NA
CDR3 length: 15
J gene: TRBJ1-1
clone size: NA
V gene: TRBV6-1
CDR3 DNA: TGTGCCAGCACCTTTATCACGTGGGGTGTCACTGAAGCTTTCTTT
CDR3 protein: CASTFITWGVTEAFF

D gene: NA
CDR3 length: 14
J gene: TRBJ1-1
clone size: NA
V gene: TRBV7-6
CDR3 DNA: TGTGCCAGCAGCTTATCAGGGGATAACACTGAAGCTTTCTTT
CDR3 protein: CASSLSGDNTEAFF

D gene: TRBD2
CDR3 length: 14
J gene: TRBJ2-1
clone size: NA
V gene: TRBV7-8
CDR3 DNA: TGTGCCAGCAGGCGGACTAGCGGGAGCCATGAGCAGTTCTTC
CDR3 protein: CASRRTSGSHEQFF

D gene: TRBD1
CDR3 length: 19
J gene: TRBJ2-5
clone size: NA
V gene: TRBV5-8
CDR3 DNA: TGTGCCAGCAGCTTGGGGGCCGACCTGGGGACAGGGGCCCAAGAGACCCAGTACTTC
CDR3 protein: CASSLGADLGTGAQETQYF

D gene: TRBD2
CDR3 length: 16
J gene: TRBJ2-4
clone size: few
V gene: TRBV20-1
CDR3 DNA: TGCAGTGCCCCCGGACTAGCGGTCTTAGCCAAAAACATTCAGTACTTC
CDR3 protein: CSAPGLAVLAKNIQYF

D gene: NA
CDR3 length: 12
J gene: TRBJ2-5
clone size: few
V gene: TRBV10-3
CDR3 DNA: TGTGCCATCAGTGATGGGCGGGAGACCCAGTACTTC
CDR3 protein: CAISDGRETQYF

D gene: TRBD2
CDR3 length: 14
J gene: TRBJ2-1
clone size: few
V gene: TRBV20-1
CDR3 DNA: TGCAGTTCCATCGGACTAGCGGGATTTAATGAGCAGTTCTTC
CDR3 protein: CSSIGLAGFNEQFF

D gene: NA
CDR3 length: 14
J gene: TRBJ2-7
clone size: few
V gene: TRBV5-1
CDR3 DNA: TGCGCCAGCAGCCCGGACGGGGGTTTCTACGAGCAGTACTTC
CDR3 protein: CASSPDGGFYEQYF

D gene: TRBD1
CDR3 length: 15
J gene: TRBJ2-5
clone size: NA
V gene: TRBV11-2
CDR3 DNA: TGTGCCAGCAGCCCTGGGACAGGGCCCAAAGAGACCCAGTACTTC
CDR3 protein: CASSPGTGPKETQYF

D gene: NA
CDR3 length: 13
J gene: TRBJ1-1
clone size: NA
V gene: TRBV20-1
CDR3 DNA: TGCAGTGCTATACCTTGGGGATACACTGAAGCTTTCTTT
CDR3 protein: CSAIPWGYTEAFF

D gene: TRBD2
CDR3 length: 18
J gene: TRBJ2-3
clone size: NA
V gene: TRBV4-2
CDR3 DNA: TGTGCCAGCAGCCAAGCCCCCGGGACTAGCGGGAGGTCGGATACGCAGTATTTT
CDR3 protein: CASSQAPGTSGRSDTQYF

D gene: NA
CDR3 length: 12
J gene: TRBJ1-4
clone size: NA
V gene: TRBV12-3/TRBV12-4
CDR3 DNA: TGTGCCAGCAGTTTGCATGGGGAAAAACTGTTTTTT
CDR3 protein: CASSLHGEKLFF

D gene: NA
CDR3 length: 14
J gene: TRBJ2-4
clone size: NA
V gene: TRBV6-2/TRBV6-3
CDR3 DNA: TGTGCCAGCAGTTACTGGGAAATCGCGGACATTCAGTACTTC
CDR3 protein: CASSYWEIADIQYF

D gene: TRBD1
CDR3 length: 17
J gene: TRBJ1-1
clone size: NA
V gene: TRBV6-1
CDR3 DNA: TGTGCCAGCAGTCCCACTCGGACAGGGATAACGAACACTGAAGCTTTCTTT
CDR3 protein: CASSPTRTGITNTEAFF

D gene: NA
CDR3 length: 17
J gene: TRBJ2-1
clone size: NA
V gene: TRBV24-1
CDR3 DNA: TGTGCCACCAGTGACCCAGGCTTGGCCAGCTCCTACAATGAGCAGTTCTTC
CDR3 protein: CATSDPGLASSYNEQFF

D gene: NA
CDR3 length: 14
J gene: TRBJ2-3
clone size: NA
V gene: TRBV7-9
CDR3 DNA: TGTGCCAGCGGGGCTAGCGAGACCACAGATACGCAGTATTTT
CDR3 protein: CASGASETTDTQYF

D gene: NA
CDR3 length: 11
J gene: TRBJ2-1
clone size: few
V gene: TRBV24-1
CDR3 DNA: TGTGCCACCCAGGGTAACAATGAGCAGTTCTTC
CDR3 protein: CATQGNNEQFF

D gene: NA
CDR3 length: 16
J gene: TRBJ1-1
clone size: NA
V gene: TRBV21-1
CDR3 DNA: TGTGCCAGCAGCCCGGGGGGACAGAACTTGAGGACTGAAGCTTTCTTT
CDR3 protein: CASSPGGQNLRTEAFF

D gene: NA
CDR3 length: 15
J gene: TRBJ2-7
clone size: NA
V gene: TRBV9
CDR3 DNA: TGTGCCAGCAGCGTAGGTGGTCTCAACCCCTACGAGCAGTACTTC
CDR3 protein: CASSVGGLNPYEQYF

D gene: NA
CDR3 length: 15
J gene: TRBJ2-7
clone size: few
V gene: TRBV12-3/TRBV12-4
CDR3 DNA: TGTGCCAGCAGTTTAGCGGTAGCGGCCTCCTACGAGCAGTACTTC
CDR3 protein: CASSLAVAASYEQYF

D gene: TRBD1
CDR3 length: 17
J gene: TRBJ2-3
clone size: NA
V gene: TRBV7-8
CDR3 DNA: TGTGCCAGCAGCTTAAGGGGGCGGGCTATAAGCACAGATACGCAGTATTTT
CDR3 protein: CASSLRGRAISTDTQYF

D gene: NA
CDR3 length: 16
J gene: TRBJ2-1
clone size: once
V gene: TRBV5-6
CDR3 DNA: TGTGCCAGCAGCCACGGGGGCAGGGGAACCTACAATGAGCAGTTCTTC
CDR3 protein: CASSHGGRGTYNEQFF

D gene: NA
CDR3 length: 13
J gene: TRBJ1-4
clone size: few
V gene: TRBV2
CDR3 DNA: TGTGCCAGCAGTCCAGAGCCGAATGAAAAACTGTTTTTT
CDR3 protein: CASSPEPNEKLFF

D gene: NA
CDR3 length: 13
J gene: TRBJ1-6
clone size: few
V gene: TRBV20-1
CDR3 DNA: TGCAGTGCTAGGCCCCAAGGGGATTCACCCCTCCACTTT
CDR3 protein: CSARPQGDSPLHF

D gene: TRBD1
CDR3 length: 16
J gene: TRBJ2-1
clone size: once
V gene: TRBV5-1
CDR3 DNA: TGCGCCAGCAGCTACACCGTTGGGACAGGGGTCAATGAGCAGTTCTTC
CDR3 protein: CASSYTVGTGVNEQFF

D gene: NA
CDR3 length: 16
J gene: TRBJ1-6
clone size: NA
V gene: TRBV10-3
CDR3 DNA: TGTGCCATCAGTCCGGCCTTGGGGCAGGGAAATTCACCCCTCCACTTT
CDR3 protein: CAISPALGQGNSPLHF

D gene: TRBD2
CDR3 length: 18
J gene: TRBJ2-3
clone size: NA
V gene: TRBV11-2
CDR3 DNA: TGTGCCAGCAGCTTAGTCCTAGCGGGAGTTTTTTACACAGATACGCAGTATTTT
CDR3 protein: CASSLVLAGVFYTDTQYF

D gene: TRBD2
CDR3 length: 15
J gene: TRBJ2-1
clone size: NA
V gene: TRBV27
CDR3 DNA: TGTGCCAGCAGTTTAAGTGCGGGAGGTAACAATGAGCAGTTCTTC
CDR3 protein: CASSLSAGGNNEQFF

D gene: NA
CDR3 length: 17
J gene: TRBJ1-5
clone size: few
V gene: TRBV6-2/TRBV6-3
CDR3 DNA: TGTGCCAGCAGTTATAAGGCAGGGTTGGAAAGCAATCAGCCCCAGCATTTT
CDR3 protein: CASSYKAGLESNQPQHF

D gene: NA
CDR3 length: 13
J gene: TRBJ2-4
clone size: NA
V gene: TRBV20-1
CDR3 DNA: TGCAGTGCTAGGGACACGGCCAAAAACATTCAGTACTTC
CDR3 protein: CSARDTAKNIQYF

D gene: NA
CDR3 length: 12
J gene: TRBJ2-3
clone size: NA
V gene: TRBV6-6
CDR3 DNA: TGTGCCAGCAGTTACGAAAGAGATACGCAGTATTTT
CDR3 protein: CASSYERDTQYF

D gene: TRBD2
CDR3 length: 15
J gene: TRBJ2-1
clone size: NA
V gene: TRBV27
CDR3 DNA: TGTGCCAGCAGTTTCCGGACTAGCGGATACAATGAGCAGTTCTTC
CDR3 protein: CASSFRTSGYNEQFF

D gene: NA
CDR3 length: 17
J gene: TRBJ2-7
clone size: NA
V gene: TRBV4-1
CDR3 DNA: TGCGCCAGCACCCAAGATCCGGCAGGGCCGAGCTCCTACGAGCAGTACTTC
CDR3 protein: CASTQDPAGPSSYEQYF

D gene: TRBD2
CDR3 length: 14
J gene: TRBJ2-5
clone size: few
V gene: TRBV7-9
CDR3 DNA: TGTGCCAGCAGCCACGGAACGGGAGGAGAGACCCAGTACTTC
CDR3 protein: CASSHGTGGETQYF

D gene: NA
CDR3 length: 15
J gene: TRBJ2-3
clone size: NA
V gene: TRBV7-2
CDR3 DNA: TGTGCCAGCAGCTTAGCCAGCGGTCCCACAGATACGCAGTATTTT
CDR3 protein: CASSLASGPTDTQYF

D gene: TRBD1
CDR3 length: 15
J gene: TRBJ2-7
clone size: few
V gene: TRBV4-3
CDR3 DNA: TGCGCCAGCAGCTCCGGGACAGGGCCGACCTACGAGCAGTACTTC
CDR3 protein: CASSSGTGPTYEQYF

D gene: NA
CDR3 length: 15
J gene: TRBJ2-7
clone size: NA
V gene: TRBV28
CDR3 DNA: TGTGCCAGCAGTTTATGGCAGGGGGGATTCTACGAGCAGTACTTC
CDR3 protein: CASSLWQGGFYEQYF

D gene: NA
CDR3 length: 17
J gene: TRBJ1-5
clone size: NA
V gene: TRBV6-1
CDR3 DNA: TGTGCCAGCAGTGAAGGTCTGGTTTCCCAAGTGAATCAGCCCCAGCATTTT
CDR3 protein: CASSEGLVSQVNQPQHF

D gene: NA
CDR3 length: 14
J gene: TRBJ1-2
clone size: NA
V gene: TRBV6-2/TRBV6-3
CDR3 DNA: TGTGCCAGCAGTTACTCGGGGGGCGAGTATGGCTACACCTTC
CDR3 protein: CASSYSGGEYGYTF

D gene: TRBD1
CDR3 length: 17
J gene: TRBJ2-3
clone size: NA
V gene: TRBV12-3/TRBV12-4
CDR3 DNA: TGTGCCAGCAGTGGAGGGACAGGCCTTGGTTTAACAGATACGCAGTATTTT
CDR3 protein: CASSGGTGLGLTDTQYF

D gene: NA
CDR3 length: 16
J gene: TRBJ2-7
clone size: few
V gene: TRBV15
CDR3 DNA: TGTGCCACGGGGTTCGGTGGGGCGCGGGTCGGCTACGAGCAGTACTTC
CDR3 protein: CATGFGGARVGYEQYF

D gene: NA
CDR3 length: 17
J gene: TRBJ2-5
clone size: NA
V gene: TRBV12-2
CDR3 DNA: TGTGCAAGTCGCCCTTCGACTAGCGGGAGGGACCAAGAGACCCAGTACTTC
CDR3 protein: CASRPSTSGRDQETQYF

D gene: NA
CDR3 length: 14
J gene: TRBJ2-3
clone size: few
V gene: TRBV20-1
CDR3 DNA: TGCAGTGCTACTCGAAAGGGAAGCACAGATACGCAGTATTTT
CDR3 protein: CSATRKGSTDTQYF

D gene: NA
CDR3 length: 14
J gene: TRBJ2-5
clone size: NA
V gene: TRBV29-1
CDR3 DNA: TGCAGCGTTGATGGCAGGGAAGGGGGAGAGACCCAGTACTTC
CDR3 protein: CSVDGREGGETQYF

D gene: NA
CDR3 length: 15
J gene: TRBJ1-1
clone size: NA
V gene: TRBV5-1
CDR3 DNA: TGCGCCAGCAGCTTGTTCGGGTCAGAGAACACTGAAGCTTTCTTT
CDR3 protein: CASSLFGSENTEAFF